Shown below are 19 T cell receptor beta chains from a single sample sequenced in a study of Graves' ophthalmopathy and Graves' hyperthyroidism. RNA transcripts provided the template for amplifying TCR beta CDR3 regions. HTBI primers were employed in first-round RT-PCR, then a second-round multiplex PCR followed. TCRdb re-analysed the multiplex PCR reads in MiXCR, keeping a single row per CDR3 protein. The profile shows over a million distinct CDR3 sequences, about two fifths of them singletons. The sequenced sample consisted of peripheral blood or thyroid tissue (not recorded which). The receptors come from an adult man with Graves' hyperthyroidism.

This clonotype has at least ten counts. The CDR3: CASSLGQGYDTIYF. CDR3 bases: TGTGCCAGCAGCTTGGGACAGGGTTATGACACCATATATTTT. V is TRBV7-2 and J is TRBJ1-3; 9 positions agree with TRBD1. With 3 bases clipped from V and 8 bases from J, the junction kept 5 bases outside the gene matches. This CDR3 comprises 14 residues. Per germline, CDR1 SGHTA and CDR2 FQGNSA.

This clonotype was detected only a few times. J is TRBJ2-7 and V is TRBV9; TRBD2 might be the D (6 bases). This CDR3 comprises 18 residues. Germline CDR1 SGDLS, CDR2 YYNGEE. Trimming cost V 4 bases and J 3 bases, with 26 bases left between them. The CDR3 is CASSQGATRWEAHYEQYF. The CDR3 DNA reads as TGTGCCAGCAGCCAGGGTGCCACGAGGTGGGAGGCCCACTACGAGCAGTACTTC.

The sample holds a few counts of this clonotype. J is TRBJ1-4 and V is TRBV2; weak D call: TRBD1 (5 bases). The germline V gene encodes CDR1 SNHLY and CDR2 FYNNEI. This CDR3 has 15 amino acids. V was pared by 0 bases and J by 8 bases, with 13 bases between. CDR3 amino acids: CASSEAQVGREKLFF. The CDR3 DNA is TGTGCCAGCAGTGAAGCGCAGGTGGGGCGGGAAAAACTGTTTTTT.

This clonotype has a count of ten or more. The rearrangement joins TRBV19 to TRBJ1-1, with D perhaps matching TRBD1 (5 bases). The germline gives CDR1 LNHDA, CDR2 SQIVND (reference sequence). The CDR3 is 18 residues long. V was cut by 3 bases and J by 4 bases, with 24 bases left in between. The chain's CDR3 is CASSIFGAGSRWGTEAFF. The CDR3 DNA follows: TGTGCCAGTAGTATCTTCGGGGCAGGGTCGCGGTGGGGCACTGAAGCTTTCTTT.

This clonotype has a handful of counts. This chain connects TRBV5-1 to TRBJ2-5; 8 bases are shared with TRBD2. CDR3 length: 15 amino acids. CDR1 and CDR2 (germline): SGHRS, YFSETQ. Unmatched junction bases numbered 6, after V lost 2 bases and J lost 3 bases. In DNA, the CDR3 is TGCGCCAGCAGCTTTCGAGCGGGAGCCAAAGAGACCCAGTACTTC. Residues: CASSFRAGAKETQYF.

This rearrangement joins TRBV11-1 to TRBJ1-5; a possible D gene is TRBD1 (5 bases). The CDR3 totals 14 residues. Germline V gives CDR1 SGHAT, CDR2 FQDESV (reference sequence). V was shortened by 4 bases and J by 5 bases, with 12 bases between the two germline ends. The CDR3 here is CASSSPGRYQPQHF. CDR3 nucleotide sequence: TGTGCCAGCAGCTCCCCGGGGCGTTATCAGCCCCAGCATTTT.

The rearrangement joins TRBV12-3 or TRBV12-4 to TRBJ1-5; 7 nucleotides line up with TRBD1. The CDR3 runs 16 residues. V was pared by 2 bases and J by 2 bases, with 6 bases of the junction left unmatched. CDR3 in amino acids: CASSLYGDSGNQPQHF. DNA for the CDR3: TGTGCCAGCAGTTTATACGGGGACAGTGGCAATCAGCCCCAGCATTTT.

In its sample, this clonotype was seen a few times. This rearrangement joins TRBV29-1 to TRBJ1-2; no definite D call. Germline values: CDR1 SQVTM, CDR2 ANQGSEA. This CDR3 has 11 amino acids. CDR3 residues: CSERKSYGYTF. The CDR3 nucleotides are TGCAGTGAAAGGAAGAGCTATGGCTACACCTTC.

The chain employs TRBV20-1 and TRBJ2-7, with 8 bases identical to TRBD2. The J call is uncertain, as TRBJ2-5 better fits the DNA end. In germline, CDR1 is DFQATT, CDR2 SNEGSKA (reference sequence). The CDR3 length is 15 residues. The CDR3 sequence is CSASRMSGSVETQYF. In DNA form, the CDR3 reads TGCAGTGCTAGCCGGATGAGCGGGAGCGTTGAGACCCAGTACTTC.

In regard to this clonotype: A much bigger clone sits one base away, suggesting this may be a read error. V is TRBV4-1 and J is TRBJ1-5, with no clear D. Per germline, CDR1 MGHRA and CDR2 YSYEKL. The CDR3 has 15 residues. The CDR3 bases are TGCGCCAGCGGCCAAGATCGGGTGAGCAATCAGCCCCAGCATTTT. It translates to CASGQDRVSNQPQHF.

The chain is built from TRBV12-3 or TRBV12-4 and TRBJ1-2; D not resolved. This CDR3 contains 15 residues. The V end was cut by 0 bases, the J end by 3 bases, with 11 bases between. In DNA, the CDR3 is TGTGCCAGCAGTTTAGCGTACGTTTTTGACTATGGCTACACCTTC. Encoded protein: CASSLAYVFDYGYTF.

V usage is TRBV12-3 or TRBV12-4 and J usage is TRBJ2-7; D could derive from TRBD1 or TRBD2 (5 bases each). With 6 bases removed from V and 3 bases from J, the gap between germline ends came to 15 bases. This CDR3 has 14 residues. CDR3 region: CASRDSGTNYEQYF. The CDR3 DNA sequence: TGTGCCAGCAGGGATTCAGGGACGAACTACGAGCAGTACTTC.

This clonotype has a count of ten or more. V gene TRBV29-1 combines with J gene TRBJ2-7; D gene ambiguous. The V and J ends lost 6 bases and 6 bases respectively, with 9 bases between them. The CDR3 length is 10 residues. Germline-derived CDR1 and CDR2 are SQVTM and ANQGSEA. The CDR3 protein is CSVTAGEQYF. For the CDR3, the DNA is TGCAGCGTCACCGCCGGCGAGCAGTACTTC.

Many counts were recorded for this clonotype. The rearrangement uses TRBV19 and TRBJ1-1; D is uncertain. V shed 7 bases and J shed 6 bases, with 9 bases lying between them. This CDR3 is 11 amino acids long. Germline V CDR1 and CDR2: LNHDA, SQIVND (reference sequence). CDR3 sequence reads: CASKNRAEAFF. The CDR3, as DNA: TGTGCCAGTAAGAATCGCGCTGAAGCTTTCTTT.

The sample holds many counts of this clonotype. This chain connects TRBV24-1 to TRBJ2-5; 13 bases line up with TRBD2. From germline, CDR1 is KGHDR and CDR2 SFDVKD. The trim removed 3 bases at V and 5 bases at J, leaving 8 bases unmatched. The CDR3 is 17 residues long. DNA for the CDR3: TGTGCCACCAGTGATGGTAGGACTAGCGGGAGTCTCGAGACCCAGTACTTC. Amino acids: CATSDGRTSGSLETQYF.

The J gene is TRBJ1-5, the V gene TRBV6-5; the D is unclear. The CDR3 has 12 residues. Germline V gene data show CDR1 as MNHEY and CDR2 as SVGAGI. V was pared by 8 bases and J by 3 bases, with 8 bases between. The CDR3 loop is CASRVVNQPQHF. The CDR3 coding sequence is TGTGCCAGCCGGGTTGTCAATCAGCCCCAGCATTTT.

This clonotype was seen a handful of times. V is TRBV6-2 or TRBV6-3 and J is TRBJ1-1; the D is unclear. V was shortened by 2 bases and J by 7 bases, with 8 bases between the two germline ends. From germline, CDR1 is MNHEY and CDR2 SVGEGT. The CDR3 covers 12 residues. The CDR3 nucleotides read TGTGCCAGCAGTTACGAGGAGGTTGAAGCTTTCTTT. Translation gives CASSYEEVEAFF.

This clonotype was recorded at least ten times. The rearrangement joins TRBV12-3 or TRBV12-4 to TRBJ1-6; TRBD1 matches at 8 bases. The CDR3 covers 14 residues. V dropped 6 bases and J dropped 4; count of bases not matched to a gene: 2. The CDR3 nucleotides read TGTGCCAGCAGGACAGGGGCTTATAATTCACCCCTCCACTTT. Encoded protein: CASRTGAYNSPLHF.

Here the CDR3 DNA reads TGTGCCAGTATGGGGCAGGGGTCAAATCAGCCCCAGCATTTT. Translated: CASMGQGSNQPQHF. This chain connects TRBV19 to TRBJ1-5, with D perhaps matching TRBD1 (6 bases). The CDR3 covers 14 residues. CDR1 and CDR2 from the germline V gene are LNHDA and SQIVND (reference sequence). Trimming shortened V by 7 bases and J by 4 bases, and 14 bases separated the two germline ends.